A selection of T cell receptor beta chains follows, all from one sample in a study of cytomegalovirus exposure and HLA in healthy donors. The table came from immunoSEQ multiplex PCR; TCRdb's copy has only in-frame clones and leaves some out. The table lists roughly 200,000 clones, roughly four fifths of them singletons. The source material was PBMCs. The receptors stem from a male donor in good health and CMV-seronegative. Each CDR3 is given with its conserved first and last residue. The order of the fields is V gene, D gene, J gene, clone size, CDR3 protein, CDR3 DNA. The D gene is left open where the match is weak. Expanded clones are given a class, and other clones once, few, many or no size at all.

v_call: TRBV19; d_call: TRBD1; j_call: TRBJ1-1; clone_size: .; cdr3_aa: CASKDSTGLNTEAFF; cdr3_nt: TGTGCCAGCAAAGACTCGACAGGGCTGAACACTGAAGCTTTCTTT
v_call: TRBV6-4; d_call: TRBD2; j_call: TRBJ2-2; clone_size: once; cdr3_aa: CASSLTGGTGELFF; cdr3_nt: TGTGCCAGCAGCTTAACGGGGGGGACCGGGGAGCTGTTTTTT
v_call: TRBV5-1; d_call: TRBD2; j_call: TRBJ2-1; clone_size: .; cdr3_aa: CASRSGLAYNEQFF; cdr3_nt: TGCGCCAGCAGATCGGGACTAGCTTACAATGAGCAGTTCTTC
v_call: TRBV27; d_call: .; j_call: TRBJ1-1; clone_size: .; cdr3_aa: CASSQGQRTEAFF; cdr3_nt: TGTGCCAGCAGCCAAGGACAGCGCACTGAAGCTTTCTTT
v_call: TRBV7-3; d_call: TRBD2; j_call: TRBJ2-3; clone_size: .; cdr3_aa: CASSLSGGGVTDTQYF; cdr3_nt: TGTGCCAGCAGCTTAAGTGGCGGGGGTGTCACAGATACGCAGTATTTT
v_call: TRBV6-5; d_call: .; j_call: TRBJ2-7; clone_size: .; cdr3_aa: CASSYTGPGSYEQYF; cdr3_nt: TGTGCCAGCAGTTACACGGGCCCGGGAAGCTACGAGCAGTACTTC
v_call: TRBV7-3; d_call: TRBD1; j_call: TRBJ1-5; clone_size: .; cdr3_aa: CASSPEGTGGSNQPQHF; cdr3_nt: TGTGCCAGCAGCCCAGAGGGGACAGGGGGCAGCAATCAGCCCCAGCATTTT
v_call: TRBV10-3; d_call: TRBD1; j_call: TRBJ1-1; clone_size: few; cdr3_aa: CAISEKGQSNTEAFF; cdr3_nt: TGTGCCATCAGTGAAAAGGGACAGTCTAATACTGAAGCTTTCTTT
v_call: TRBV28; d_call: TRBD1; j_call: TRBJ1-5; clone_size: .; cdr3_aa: CASSLWGQGASNQPQHF; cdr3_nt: TGTGCCAGCAGTTTATGGGGTCAGGGGGCTAGCAATCAGCCCCAGCATTTT
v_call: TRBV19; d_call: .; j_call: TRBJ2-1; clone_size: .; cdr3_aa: CASGSFTYNEQFF; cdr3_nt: TGTGCCAGTGGGAGCTTTACCTACAATGAGCAGTTCTTC
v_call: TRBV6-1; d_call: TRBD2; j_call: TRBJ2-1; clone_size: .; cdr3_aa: CASSERRLAGVHEQFF; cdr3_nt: TGTGCCAGCAGTGAACGTAGGCTAGCGGGAGTGCATGAGCAGTTCTTC
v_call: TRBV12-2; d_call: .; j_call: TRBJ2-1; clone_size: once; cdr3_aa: CASRRPRRQGNYNEQFF; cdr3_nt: TGTGCAAGTCGCCGCCCACGAAGACAGGGGAATTACAATGAGCAGTTCTTC
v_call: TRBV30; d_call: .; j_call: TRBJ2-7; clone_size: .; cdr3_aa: CAWSVLPVYEQYF; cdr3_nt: TGTGCCTGGAGTGTTTTACCGGTCTACGAGCAGTACTTC
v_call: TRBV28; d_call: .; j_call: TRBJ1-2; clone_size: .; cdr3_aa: CASSLDTNYGYTF; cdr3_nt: TGTGCCAGCAGTTTGGACACAAACTATGGCTACACCTTC
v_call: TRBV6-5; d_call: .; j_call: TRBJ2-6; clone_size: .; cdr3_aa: CASRDRDTNVLTF; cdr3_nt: TGTGCCAGCAGAGACAGAGACACCAACGTCCTGACTTTC
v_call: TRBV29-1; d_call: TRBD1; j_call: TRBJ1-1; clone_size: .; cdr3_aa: CSVEFTGVGTEAFF; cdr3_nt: TGCAGCGTTGAGTTCACAGGGGTGGGCACTGAAGCTTTCTTT
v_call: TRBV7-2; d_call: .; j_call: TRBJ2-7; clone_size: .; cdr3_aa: CASSLRESSYEQYF; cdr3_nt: TGTGCCAGCAGCTTACGGGAGAGCTCCTACGAGCAGTACTTC
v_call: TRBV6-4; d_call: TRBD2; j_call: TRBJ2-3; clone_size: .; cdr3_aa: CASSDSAGSSTDTQYF; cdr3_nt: TGTGCCAGCAGTGACTCAGCGGGGTCTAGCACAGATACGCAGTATTTT
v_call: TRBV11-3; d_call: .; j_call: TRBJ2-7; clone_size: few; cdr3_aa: CASSPKRGAYEQYF; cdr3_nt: TGTGCCAGCAGCCCTAAGCGCGGGGCGTACGAGCAGTACTTC
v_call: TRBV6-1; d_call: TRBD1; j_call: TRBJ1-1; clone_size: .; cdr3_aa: CASSARQGARNLNTEAFF; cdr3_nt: TGTGCCAGCAGTGCCCGACAGGGGGCGAGGAACTTGAACACTGAAGCTTTCTTT
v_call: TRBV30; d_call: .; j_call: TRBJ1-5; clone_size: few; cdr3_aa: CAWSVRGMIGNQPQHF; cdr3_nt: TGTGCCTGGAGTGTACGCGGGATGATAGGCAATCAGCCCCAGCATTTT
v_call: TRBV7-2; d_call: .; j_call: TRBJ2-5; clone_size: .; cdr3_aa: CASSLGPGQETQYF; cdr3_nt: TGTGCCAGCAGCTTAGGGCCGGGGCAAGAGACCCAGTACTTC
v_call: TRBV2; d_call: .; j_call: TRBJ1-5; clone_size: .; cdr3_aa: CASKGQLLSNQPQHF; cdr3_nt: TGTGCCAGCAAGGGGCAACTTCTAAGCAATCAGCCCCAGCATTTT
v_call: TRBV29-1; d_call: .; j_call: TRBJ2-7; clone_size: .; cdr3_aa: CSVGRSGSYEQYF; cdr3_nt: TGCAGCGTTGGCCGTAGCGGCTCCTACGAGCAGTACTTC
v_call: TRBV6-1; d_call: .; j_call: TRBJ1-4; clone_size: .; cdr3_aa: CASSGLGSATNEKLFF; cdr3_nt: TGTGCCAGCAGTGGACTCGGGTCCGCCACTAATGAAAAACTGTTTTTT
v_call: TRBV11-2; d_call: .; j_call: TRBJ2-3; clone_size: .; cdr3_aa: CASSLDQFTQYF; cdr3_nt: TGTGCCAGCAGCTTAGATCAGTTTACGCAGTATTTT
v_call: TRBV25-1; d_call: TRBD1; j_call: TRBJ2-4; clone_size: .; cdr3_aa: CASSEFPGQGAKNIQYF; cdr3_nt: TGTGCCAGCAGTGAATTTCCGGGACAGGGGGCCAAAAACATTCAGTACTTC
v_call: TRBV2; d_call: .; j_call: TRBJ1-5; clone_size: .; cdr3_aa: CASRENSNQPQHF; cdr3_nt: TGTGCCAGCAGGGAGAATAGCAATCAGCCCCAGCATTTT
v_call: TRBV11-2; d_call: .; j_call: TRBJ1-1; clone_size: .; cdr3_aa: CASSFAPNTEAFF; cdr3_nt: TGTGCCAGCAGCTTCGCGCCGAACACTGAAGCTTTCTTT
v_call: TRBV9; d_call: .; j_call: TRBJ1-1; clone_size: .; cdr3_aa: CASSVGGGVTEAFF; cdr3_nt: TGTGCCAGCAGCGTAGGGGGAGGGGTTACTGAAGCTTTCTTT
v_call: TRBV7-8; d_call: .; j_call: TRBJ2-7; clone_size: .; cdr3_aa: CASSPPGSVGYEQYF; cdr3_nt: TGTGCCAGCAGCCCCCCAGGATCAGTGGGTTACGAGCAGTACTTC
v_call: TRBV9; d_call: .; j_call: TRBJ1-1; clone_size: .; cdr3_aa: CASSPWRTMNTEAFF; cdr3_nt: TGTGCCAGCAGCCCTTGGAGGACCATGAACACTGAAGCTTTCTTT
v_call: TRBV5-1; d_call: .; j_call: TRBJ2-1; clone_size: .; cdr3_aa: CASRLGSSEQFF; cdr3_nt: TGCGCCAGCAGACTAGGTAGTTCCGAGCAGTTCTTC
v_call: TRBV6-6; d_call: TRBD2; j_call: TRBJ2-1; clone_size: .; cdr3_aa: CASRPLAGGSNEQFF; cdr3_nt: TGTGCCAGCAGGCCGCTAGCGGGAGGGAGCAATGAGCAGTTCTTC
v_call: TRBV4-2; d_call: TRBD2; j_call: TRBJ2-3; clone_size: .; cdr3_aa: CASSLGLAGDSSGTDTQYF; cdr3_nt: TGTGCCAGCAGCCTCGGACTAGCGGGAGATAGTAGCGGCACAGATACGCAGTATTTT
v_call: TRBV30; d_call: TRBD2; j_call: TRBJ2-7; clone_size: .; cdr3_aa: CAWSVRTRGTDEQYF; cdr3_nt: TGTGCCTGGAGTGTTCGGACTAGAGGTACGGACGAGCAGTACTTC
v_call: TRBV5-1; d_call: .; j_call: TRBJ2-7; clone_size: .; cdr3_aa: CASSIEANEQYF; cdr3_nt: TGCGCCAGCAGCATAGAAGCTAACGAGCAGTACTTC
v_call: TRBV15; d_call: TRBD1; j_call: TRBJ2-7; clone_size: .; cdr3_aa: CATSRGTGGPYEQYF; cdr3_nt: TGTGCCACCAGCAGGGGGACAGGGGGCCCCTACGAGCAGTACTTC
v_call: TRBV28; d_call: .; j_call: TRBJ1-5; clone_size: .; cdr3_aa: CASSSKRGFSNQPQHF; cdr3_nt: TGTGCCAGCAGTTCCAAAAGGGGTTTTAGCAATCAGCCCCAGCATTTT
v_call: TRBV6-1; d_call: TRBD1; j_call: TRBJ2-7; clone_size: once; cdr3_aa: CASSEQGAGSYEQYF; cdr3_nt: TGTGCCAGCAGTGAACAGGGGGCTGGATCCTACGAGCAGTACTTC
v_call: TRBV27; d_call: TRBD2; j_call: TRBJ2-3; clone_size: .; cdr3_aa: CASRVLAGGYTDTQYF; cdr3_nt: TGTGCCAGCAGGGTACTAGCGGGAGGGTACACAGATACGCAGTATTTT
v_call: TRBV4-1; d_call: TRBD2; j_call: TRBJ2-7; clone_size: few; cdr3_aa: CASSQVDSSGSYEQYF; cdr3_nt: TGCGCCAGCAGCCAAGTAGATTCGAGCGGGAGTTACGAGCAGTACTTC
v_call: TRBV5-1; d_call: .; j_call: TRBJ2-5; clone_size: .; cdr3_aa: CASSPTPETQYF; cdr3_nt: TGCGCCAGCAGCCCTACCCCAGAGACCCAGTACTTC
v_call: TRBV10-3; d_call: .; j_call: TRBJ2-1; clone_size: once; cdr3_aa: CAISESVRGNEQFF; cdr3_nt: TGTGCCATCAGTGAGTCAGTGCGGGGCAATGAGCAGTTCTTC
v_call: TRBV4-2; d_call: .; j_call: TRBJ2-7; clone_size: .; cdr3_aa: CASSQEGVFGSYEQYF; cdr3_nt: TGTGCCAGCAGCCAAGAAGGGGTGTTTGGATCCTACGAGCAGTACTTC
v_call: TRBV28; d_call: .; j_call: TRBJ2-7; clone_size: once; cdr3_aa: CASTQPGDHPYEQYF; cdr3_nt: TGTGCCAGCACCCAACCGGGAGATCACCCCTACGAGCAGTACTTC
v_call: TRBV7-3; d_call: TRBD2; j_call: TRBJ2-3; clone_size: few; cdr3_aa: CASSSTSGPTDTQYF; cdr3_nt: TGTGCCAGCAGCTCGACTAGCGGACCCACAGATACGCAGTATTTT
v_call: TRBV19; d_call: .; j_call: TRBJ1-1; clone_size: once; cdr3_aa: CASSTQQETNTEAFF; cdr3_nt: TGTGCCAGTAGTACCCAACAGGAGACGAACACTGAAGCTTTCTTT
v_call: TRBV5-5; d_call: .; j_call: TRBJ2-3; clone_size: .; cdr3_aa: CASSRGTDTQYF; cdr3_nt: TGTGCCAGCAGCAGGGGGACAGATACGCAGTATTTT